The sequence of this TCR beta chain was determined in a study of spatial heterogeneity in lung cancer (dated 2019 in TCRdb). With regard to the full study: More beta-chain than alpha-chain transcripts were consistently detected, likely reflecting higher beta-chain transcript abundance. TCR transcript counts in tumor regions correlated strongly with a T cell transcriptional module score from matched bulk RNA-seq. Both alpha and beta chains were TCR-sequenced in about 240 tumor regions, fewer than 80 matched nontumor lung samples and 45 to 60 PBMC samples obtained at surgery. In the raw uncorrected reads, each unique combination of TCR and UMI appeared more than ten times on average. TCR alpha and beta repertoires were quantitatively compared across multiple tumor regions, matched nontumor lung and blood in non-small cell lung cancer. Nonsynonymous mutation counts, determined by whole-exome sequencing of tumor tissue, were related to TCR repertoire features.

The time point label for this specimen denotes: sample taken at primary tumor resection. Donors were around 71 patients with early-stage, untreated non-small cell lung cancer from the lung TRACERx cohort. Whole RNA extracted from tumor and nontumor lung tissue, or from cryopreserved PBMC samples, was used for TCR sequencing without cell sorting. Patients were selected for TCR sequencing only if sufficient RNA was available from at least two tumor regions. Before selection, tumor and adjacent nontumor lung specimens were reviewed by a lung pathologist. This clonotype was seen ten or more times. What this receptor recognizes is not known. One end of the junction does not line up with germline, which may come from a read error. For a library built for alpha chains, this beta chain is a stray read; little rests on its size. Library method: 5' RACE. Instrument on record: NextSeq 500. In the TCR library protocol, a unique molecular identifier was attached to each TCR cDNA molecule so that PCR and sequencing errors could be corrected. Concerning the study's data processing: TCR identification, UMI-based error correction and CDR3 extraction were all carried out with Decombinator tools. TCRs above a frequency of 2 per 1,000, corresponding to the top 1% of the tumor frequency distribution, were defined as expanded. Expanded tumor TCRs statistically deemed absent (corrected P<0.05) from at least one tumor region were classed as regional, and all other expanded tumor TCRs were classed as ubiquitous. Renyi diversity was computed with the R vegan package after each repertoire had been subsampled 100 times to 5,000 TCRs. CDR3 similarity networks were built from amino acid triplet string-kernel similarity, connecting CDR3s with pairwise similarity above 0.82. The public reads were run again by TCRdb, first through fastp at Q25 and then through MiXCR, and only productive beta chains were kept. Each CDR3 protein gets just one entry, which takes the most common genes and DNA from the rows behind it. TCRdb, rather than the study authors, made the V and J calls. A total of 4,500 to 6,500 distinct CDR3 sequences appear in this sample, under 5% of them only once. The ten biggest clones cover around 25% of the sample.

General study outcomes and caveats: A correlation was observed between the number of expanded intratumoral alpha and beta TCRs and the tumor nonsynonymous mutation count. Confirming at a functional level the hypothesis that regional TCRs recognize regional mutations was considered to require additional single-cell paired TCR alpha and beta sequencing. Estimated TCR-seq coverage of tumor T cells was only around 7% for alpha chains and about 12% for beta chains. Counts of ubiquitous and regional expanded TCRs were found to correlate with counts of ubiquitous and regional nonsynonymous mutations, respectively.

CDR1 and CDR2, per the germline V gene (reference sequence), are SGHAT and FQDESV. The CDR3 runs 14 residues from the cysteine to the phenylalanine. Of the read, only the CDR3 DNA is kept; its 42 bases are in frame from base 1. The sequence came from a male donor with early-stage non-small cell lung cancer. This receptor chain uses TRBV11-1 and TRBJ2-7, and TRBD1 matches 10 of the central bases. Sequences were derived from lung tumor tissue, sampled at surgery. The DNA sequence is as follows: TGTGCCACCAGCGACAGGGGGCGATCCTACGAGCAGTACTTC. It codes for CATSDRGRSYEQYF.